This T cell receptor (beta chain) was captured by sequencing in a study of T cells in Graves' hyperthyroidism and ophthalmopathy. Study conclusions and caveats: Blood also contained most expanded thyroid clonotypes above 0.001.

This clonotype was observed at least ten times. As yet, its antigen is unknown. The CDR3 runs to 15 residues. Trimming took off 1 base at V and 5 bases at J, with 14 bases between the two ends. CDR1 and CDR2 (germline): LGHDT, YNNKEL (reference sequence). Amplified TCR beta CDR3 regions derived from RNA transcripts. In the first-round RT-PCR of the TCR CDR3, the HTBI primer set was used. From the multiplex PCR reads, TCRdb called clonotypes with MiXCR, one entry per CDR3 protein. This sample has about 600,000 distinct CDR3 sequences, with approximately 15% found just once. Material for sequencing was blood. This chain connects TRBV3-1 to TRBJ2-5; the D gene is possibly TRBD1 (6 bases). The receptor's source is a woman in her thirties or forties with Graves' ophthalmopathy. The CDR3 is CASSQGTGIRETQYF. Here the CDR3 DNA reads TGTGCCAGCAGCCAAGGAACAGGGATCCGGGAGACCCAGTACTTC.